The clone carrying this T cell receptor (beta chain) was detected once. This entry is derived from a study of T cell changes during pregnancy in multiple sclerosis. The protocol was immunoSEQ multiplex PCR, while the TCRdb copy is restricted to in-frame clones and leaves out a portion. The sample yields under 55,000 clones, 93% seen once. The CDR3 has 14 residues. CDR1 and CDR2 from the germline V gene are MDHEN and SYDVKM. V lost 7 bases, J lost 2 bases, and 12 bases lay in between. The sequenced sample was peripheral blood, obtained in the second trimester of pregnancy. V gene TRBV28 combines with J gene TRBJ1-5; a weak D match, TRBD1 (5 bases). The clonotype was recovered from a female donor with multiple sclerosis, enrolled in a pregnancy study. In DNA, the CDR3 is TGTGCCAGCACCTTGACAGAAGGCAATCAGCCCCAGCATTTT. This codes for CASTLTEGNQPQHF.